This T cell receptor beta chain was recorded in a study of blood T cell repertoires in COVID-19. Study-level background: There were acute and convalescent COVID-19 samples, and they came from the United States, Italy and Spain. The analysed material was cDNA or gDNA that came from T cells, B-cell-depleted T cells, or PBMCs.

In the source study's methods: Reference gene primer amplification in the assay estimated nucleated cell counts. The protocol was immunoSEQ multiplex PCR, while the TCRdb copy is restricted to in-frame clones and leaves out a portion. V and J calls and clone size are as listed in that table; D and trimming were resolved from the DNA. The sample consists of 210,000 or so clones, around 90% of them appearing once. CDR1 is WSHSY, CDR2 SAAADI, per germline. V trimming: 7 bases; J trimming: 0 bases; junction bases outside the gene matches: 6. The CDR3 totals 16 residues. Sequencing was performed on peripheral blood. The chain uses TRBV10-2 and TRBJ2-7, with 13 bases that match TRBD2. This clonotype was sampled from a middle-aged man with acute or convalescent COVID-19. CDR3 in amino acids: CASKGLAGLASYEQYF. The CDR3 coding sequence is TGCGCCAGCAAGGGACTAGCGGGACTCGCCTCCTACGAGCAGTACTTC.